This is a list of T cell receptor beta chains from one sample in a study of glioma-infiltrating T cells. Using its own MiXCR run on the multiplex PCR reads, TCRdb lists one record per CDR3 protein. The sample lists roughly 350,000 distinct CDR3 sequences; 41% were seen once. Sequenced input: glioma tissue, nonneoplastic brain tissue, or PBMCs (not recorded which). Receptors were obtained from a human donor with low-grade glioma or glioblastoma, undergoing nonglioma brain surgery, or in good health (not recorded which). Each CDR3 is given with its conserved first and last residue. Fields, in order: clone size, V gene, D gene, J gene, CDR3 protein, CDR3 DNA. A D gene is named only where the DNA matches it firmly. Clone size is not always given. Where it is, it says once, few, many or a class for expanded clones.

clone size: -
V gene: TRBV7-2
D gene: -
J gene: TRBJ2-3
CDR3 protein: CASSPLQDMQYF
CDR3 DNA: TGTGCCAGCAGCCCCTTGCAGGATATGCAGTATTTT

clone size: -
V gene: TRBV20-1
D gene: TRBD1
J gene: TRBJ2-7
CDR3 protein: CSARGQAFYEQYF
CDR3 DNA: TGCAGTGCTAGGGGACAGGCTTTCTACGAGCAGTACTTC

clone size: -
V gene: TRBV4-1
D gene: -
J gene: TRBJ1-2
CDR3 protein: CASSQGGYYGYTF
CDR3 DNA: TGCGCCAGCAGCCAGGGGGGGTACTATGGCTACACCTTC

clone size: -
V gene: TRBV7-2
D gene: -
J gene: TRBJ1-4
CDR3 protein: CASSLTGNLFKKLFF
CDR3 DNA: TGTGCCAGCAGCTTGACGGGAAATCTTTTTAAAAAACTGTTTTTT

clone size: -
V gene: TRBV27
D gene: -
J gene: TRBJ2-1
CDR3 protein: CATADWASYNEQFF
CDR3 DNA: TGTGCCACCGCGGACTGGGCCTCCTACAATGAGCAGTTCTTC

clone size: -
V gene: TRBV6-1
D gene: TRBD2
J gene: TRBJ2-7
CDR3 protein: CASSEAASGRRYEQYF
CDR3 DNA: TGTGCCAGCAGTGAAGCGGCTAGCGGGAGGAGGTACGAGCAGTACTTC

clone size: many
V gene: TRBV28
D gene: -
J gene: TRBJ2-3
CDR3 protein: CASSLNGLRTDTQYF
CDR3 DNA: TGTGCCAGCAGTTTAAACGGACTCCGCACAGATACGCAGTATTTT

clone size: -
V gene: TRBV15
D gene: -
J gene: TRBJ1-2
CDR3 protein: CATSRDLAHTGYTF
CDR3 DNA: TGTGCCACCAGCAGAGATCTGGCACATACTGGCTACACCTTC

clone size: many
V gene: TRBV10-3
D gene: TRBD1
J gene: TRBJ1-2
CDR3 protein: CAISERDSYYGYTF
CDR3 DNA: TGTGCCATCAGTGAGCGGGACAGCTACTATGGCTACACCTTC

clone size: few
V gene: TRBV5-4
D gene: TRBD2
J gene: TRBJ2-1
CDR3 protein: CASSLVPETSKNEQFF
CDR3 DNA: TGTGCCAGCAGCTTGGTCCCGGAGACTAGCAAAAATGAGCAGTTCTTC

clone size: -
V gene: TRBV20-1
D gene: TRBD2
J gene: TRBJ2-1
CDR3 protein: CSALSGRLYNEQFF
CDR3 DNA: TGCAGTGCCCTTAGCGGGCGTTTGTACAATGAGCAGTTCTTC

clone size: few
V gene: TRBV9
D gene: TRBD2
J gene: TRBJ2-3
CDR3 protein: CASSQLADTQYF
CDR3 DNA: TGTGCCAGCAGCCAACTAGCGGATACGCAGTATTTT

clone size: many
V gene: TRBV20-1
D gene: -
J gene: TRBJ2-7
CDR3 protein: CSARDNEQYF
CDR3 DNA: TGCAGTGCTAGAGATAACGAGCAGTACTTC

clone size: -
V gene: TRBV7-2
D gene: -
J gene: TRBJ1-5
CDR3 protein: CASSLEQDALSNQPQHF
CDR3 DNA: TGTGCCAGCAGCTTAGAGCAGGACGCCCTTAGTAATCAGCCCCAGCATTTT

clone size: few
V gene: TRBV4-2
D gene: -
J gene: TRBJ1-5
CDR3 protein: CASSPKGASNQPQHF
CDR3 DNA: TGTGCCAGCAGCCCAAAAGGGGCGAGCAATCAGCCCCAGCATTTT

clone size: few
V gene: TRBV24-1
D gene: -
J gene: TRBJ1-2
CDR3 protein: CATSDSTSPYGYTF
CDR3 DNA: TGTGCCACCAGTGATTCTACCTCGCCCTATGGCTACACCTTC

clone size: -
V gene: TRBV10-3
D gene: -
J gene: TRBJ1-2
CDR3 protein: CAIKGGYYGYTF
CDR3 DNA: TGTGCCATCAAGGGGGGCTACTATGGCTACACCTTC

clone size: few
V gene: TRBV28
D gene: TRBD2
J gene: TRBJ2-1
CDR3 protein: CASSLWSGGNNEQFF
CDR3 DNA: TGTGCCAGCAGTTTATGGTCGGGAGGGAACAATGAGCAGTTCTTC

clone size: -
V gene: TRBV7-7
D gene: TRBD2
J gene: TRBJ2-2
CDR3 protein: CASSPSGIYTGELFF
CDR3 DNA: TGTGCTAGCTCTCCTAGCGGGATTTACACCGGGGAGCTGTTTTTT

clone size: many
V gene: TRBV7-2
D gene: TRBD1
J gene: TRBJ2-7
CDR3 protein: CASSLRPGQGPYEQYF
CDR3 DNA: TGTGCCAGCAGCTTAAGGCCGGGACAGGGACCCTACGAGCAGTACTTC

clone size: few
V gene: TRBV10-3
D gene: TRBD1
J gene: TRBJ2-5
CDR3 protein: CAISESDREQETQYF
CDR3 DNA: TGTGCCATCAGTGAGTCGGACAGGGAACAAGAGACCCAGTACTTC

clone size: few
V gene: TRBV20-1
D gene: -
J gene: TRBJ1-1
CDR3 protein: CSAIRTLEAFF
CDR3 DNA: TGCAGTGCTATCAGGACTCTCGAAGCTTTCTTT

clone size: -
V gene: TRBV4-3
D gene: -
J gene: TRBJ2-7
CDR3 protein: CASSQDLGKGTYEQYF
CDR3 DNA: TGCGCCAGCAGCCAAGATCTGGGGAAGGGGACCTACGAGCAGTACTTC

clone size: few
V gene: TRBV5-4
D gene: -
J gene: TRBJ2-7
CDR3 protein: CASSVDWYEQYF
CDR3 DNA: TGTGCCAGCAGCGTGGACTGGTACGAGCAGTACTTC

clone size: -
V gene: TRBV12-3/TRBV12-4
D gene: -
J gene: TRBJ1-1
CDR3 protein: CASRWGRNTGAFF
CDR3 DNA: TGTGCCAGCAGATGGGGGAGGAACACTGGAGCTTTCTTT

clone size: -
V gene: TRBV7-2
D gene: -
J gene: TRBJ1-1
CDR3 protein: CASSRGLQNTEAFF
CDR3 DNA: TGTGCCAGCAGCCGGGGACTCCAGAACACTGAAGCTTTCTTT

clone size: -
V gene: TRBV3-1
D gene: TRBD2
J gene: TRBJ2-2
CDR3 protein: CASSPRTSGSSTGELFF
CDR3 DNA: TGTGCCAGCAGCCCCCGGACTAGCGGGAGTTCCACCGGGGAGCTGTTTTTT

clone size: few
V gene: TRBV28
D gene: TRBD2
J gene: TRBJ2-1
CDR3 protein: CASSIQIAGKYNEQFF
CDR3 DNA: TGTGCCAGCAGTATCCAGATAGCGGGAAAGTACAATGAGCAGTTCTTC

clone size: -
V gene: TRBV20-1
D gene: -
J gene: TRBJ1-2
CDR3 protein: CSAVRGGRTNYGYTF
CDR3 DNA: TGCAGTGCTGTCAGAGGAGGCCGGACGAACTATGGCTACACCTTC

clone size: -
V gene: TRBV19
D gene: -
J gene: TRBJ2-6
CDR3 protein: CASSRARANVLTF
CDR3 DNA: TGTGCCAGTAGTCGGGCGAGGGCCAACGTCCTGACTTTC

clone size: -
V gene: TRBV6-2/TRBV6-3
D gene: -
J gene: TRBJ2-1
CDR3 protein: CASSYSTLSPSSYNEQFF
CDR3 DNA: TGTGCCAGCAGTTACTCGACTCTCTCCCCGAGCTCCTACAATGAGCAGTTCTTC

clone size: -
V gene: TRBV6-1
D gene: -
J gene: TRBJ2-5
CDR3 protein: CSSSPGTSQETQYF
CDR3 DNA: TGTTCCAGCAGCCCCGGGACAAGCCAAGAGACCCAGTACTTC

clone size: -
V gene: TRBV4-1
D gene: -
J gene: TRBJ1-5
CDR3 protein: CASSPLPTRGNQPQHF
CDR3 DNA: TGCGCCAGCAGCCCTCTCCCCACCAGGGGTAATCAGCCCCAGCATTTT

clone size: few
V gene: TRBV28
D gene: -
J gene: TRBJ2-3
CDR3 protein: CASSLPYGTDTQYF
CDR3 DNA: TGTGCCAGCAGTTTACCCTATGGCACAGATACGCAGTATTTT

clone size: -
V gene: TRBV6-2/TRBV6-3
D gene: -
J gene: TRBJ2-4
CDR3 protein: CASNEDNKNIQYF
CDR3 DNA: TGTGCCAGCAATGAGGACAACAAAAACATTCAGTACTTC

clone size: many
V gene: TRBV27
D gene: -
J gene: TRBJ1-1
CDR3 protein: CASSSQDRIEAFF
CDR3 DNA: TGTGCCAGCAGTTCCCAAGACAGGATCGAAGCTTTCTTT

clone size: -
V gene: TRBV18
D gene: -
J gene: TRBJ2-5
CDR3 protein: CASSLQETKYF
CDR3 DNA: TGTGCCAGCTCCCTGCAAGAGACCAAGTACTTC

clone size: -
V gene: TRBV7-2
D gene: TRBD2
J gene: TRBJ2-4
CDR3 protein: CASSLMGGSGENIQYF
CDR3 DNA: TGTGCCAGCAGCTTAATGGGCGGGAGCGGGGAAAACATTCAGTACTTC

clone size: few
V gene: TRBV28
D gene: -
J gene: TRBJ2-7
CDR3 protein: CASSLRPGDSYEQYF
CDR3 DNA: TGTGCCAGCAGTTTAAGGCCAGGGGATTCCTACGAGCAGTACTTC